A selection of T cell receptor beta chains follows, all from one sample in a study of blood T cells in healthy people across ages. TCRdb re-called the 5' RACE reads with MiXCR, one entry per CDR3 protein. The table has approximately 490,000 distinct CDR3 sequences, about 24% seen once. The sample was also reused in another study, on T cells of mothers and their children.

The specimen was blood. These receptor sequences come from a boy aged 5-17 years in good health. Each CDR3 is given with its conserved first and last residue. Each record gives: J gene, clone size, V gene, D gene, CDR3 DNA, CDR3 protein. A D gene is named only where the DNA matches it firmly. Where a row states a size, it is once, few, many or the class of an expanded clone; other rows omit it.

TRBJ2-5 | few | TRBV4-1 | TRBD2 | TGCGCCAGCAGCCGACTAGCGGGCGCGTACCAAGAGACCCAGTACTTC | CASSRLAGAYQETQYF
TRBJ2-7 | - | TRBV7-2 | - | TGTGCCAGCAGCCCCGGCGGGCTCTCCGAGCAGTACTTC | CASSPGGLSEQYF
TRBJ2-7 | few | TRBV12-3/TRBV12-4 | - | TGTGCCAGCAGTCCCCAACGAGGGCAGGGCGAGCAGTACTTC | CASSPQRGQGEQYF
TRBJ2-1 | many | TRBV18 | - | TGTGCCAGCTCACGGGCTGGGTCCTACAATGAGCAGTTCTTC | CASSRAGSYNEQFF
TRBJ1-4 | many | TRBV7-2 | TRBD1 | TGTGCCAGCAGCTCGAGGGGGACAGGTGAAAAACTGTTTTTT | CASSSRGTGEKLFF
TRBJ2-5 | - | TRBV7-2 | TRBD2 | TGTGCCAGCAGCTTGTCTAGCGGGGGGCAAGAGACCCAGTACTTC | CASSLSSGGQETQYF
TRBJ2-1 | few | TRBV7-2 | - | TGTGCCAGCAGCGGAGGGGATGAGCAGTTCTTC | CASSGGDEQFF
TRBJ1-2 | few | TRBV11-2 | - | TGTGCCAGCAGCTCTTCCCCCATGGCAGCTAACTATGGCTACACCTTC | CASSSSPMAANYGYTF
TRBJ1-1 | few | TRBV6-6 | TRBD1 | TGTGCCAGCAAGGTACGAGGACAGGCTTTTAACACTGAAGCTTTCTTT | CASKVRGQAFNTEAFF
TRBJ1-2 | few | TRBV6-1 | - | TGTGCCAGCAGCCCCGGCGGCGGAGGGGACCTTATTAACTATGGCTACACCTTC | CASSPGGGGDLINYGYTF
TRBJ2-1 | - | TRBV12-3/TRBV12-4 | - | TGTGCCAGCAGGGTTACAGACTTCCATGAGCAGTTCTTC | CASRVTDFHEQFF
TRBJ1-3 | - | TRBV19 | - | TGTGCCAGTAGCTGGGATGACTCTGGAAACACCATATATTTT | CASSWDDSGNTIYF
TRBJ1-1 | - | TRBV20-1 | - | TGCAGTGCTAGAGAAGGGGGTAAGAACACTGAAGCTTTCTTT | CSAREGGKNTEAFF
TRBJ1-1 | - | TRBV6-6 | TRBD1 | TGTGCCAGCAGTTACGTTCCGACAGGGGGCATCACTGAAGCTTTCTTT | CASSYVPTGGITEAFF
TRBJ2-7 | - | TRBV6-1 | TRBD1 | TGTGCCAGCATCGCACCGGGACAGGAAACCTACGAGCAGTACTTC | CASIAPGQETYEQYF
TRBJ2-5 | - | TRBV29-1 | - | TGCAGCGCTGTACAGGGTCCGCAAGAGACCCAGTACTTC | CSAVQGPQETQYF
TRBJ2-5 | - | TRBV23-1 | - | TGCGCCCCGGCGGGGAGAGAGACCCAGTACTTC | CAPAGRETQYF
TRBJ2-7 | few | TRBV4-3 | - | TGCGCCAGCAGCCCCCACCAAGGGTTCTACGAGCAGTACTTC | CASSPHQGFYEQYF
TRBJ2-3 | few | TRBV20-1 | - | TGCAGTGCTAGAGTGGGCAGTGTGGATACGCAGTATTTT | CSARVGSVDTQYF
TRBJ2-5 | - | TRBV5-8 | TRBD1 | TGTGCCAGCAGCTTGGAAGGGACAGGGTCGGTAGAGACCCAGTACTTC | CASSLEGTGSVETQYF
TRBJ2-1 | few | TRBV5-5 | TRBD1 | TGTGCCAGCAGCGGCCCCGGGACAGGGAATGAGCAGTTCTTC | CASSGPGTGNEQFF
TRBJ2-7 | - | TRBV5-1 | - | TGCGCCAGCAGGGACGGTTACGAGCAGTACTTC | CASRDGYEQYF
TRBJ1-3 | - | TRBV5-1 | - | TGCGCCAGCAGTCTTGTAGGAGGAAACACCATATATTTT | CASSLVGGNTIYF
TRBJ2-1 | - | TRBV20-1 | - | TGCAGTGAGTGGGAAGGGGCGGGGAATGAGCAGTTCTTC | CSEWEGAGNEQFF
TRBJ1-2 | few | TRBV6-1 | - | TGTGCCAGCAGTGAAGCGGGCAGCTATGGCTACACCTTC | CASSEAGSYGYTF
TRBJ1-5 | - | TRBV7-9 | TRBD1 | TGTGCCAGCAGCTTTGACAGGGAGGTTCAGCCCCAGCATTTT | CASSFDREVQPQHF